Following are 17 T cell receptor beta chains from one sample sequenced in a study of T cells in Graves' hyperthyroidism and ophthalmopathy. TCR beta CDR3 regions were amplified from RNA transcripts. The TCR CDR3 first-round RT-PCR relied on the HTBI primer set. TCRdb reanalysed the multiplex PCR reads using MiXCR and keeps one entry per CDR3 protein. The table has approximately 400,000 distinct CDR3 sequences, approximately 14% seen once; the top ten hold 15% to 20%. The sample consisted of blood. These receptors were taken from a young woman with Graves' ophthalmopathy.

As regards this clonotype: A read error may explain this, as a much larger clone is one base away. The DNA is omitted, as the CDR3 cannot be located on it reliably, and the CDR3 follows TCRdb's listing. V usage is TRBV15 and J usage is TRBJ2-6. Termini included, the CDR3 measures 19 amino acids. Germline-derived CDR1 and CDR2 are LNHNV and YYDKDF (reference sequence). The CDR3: CATSRATDGWGSGANVLSF.

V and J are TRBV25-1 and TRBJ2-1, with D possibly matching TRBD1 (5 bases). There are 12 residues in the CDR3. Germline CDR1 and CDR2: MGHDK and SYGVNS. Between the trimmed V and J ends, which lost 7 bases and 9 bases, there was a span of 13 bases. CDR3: CASMPGLGEQFF. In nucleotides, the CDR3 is TGTGCCAGCATGCCAGGGCTGGGTGAGCAGTTCTTC.

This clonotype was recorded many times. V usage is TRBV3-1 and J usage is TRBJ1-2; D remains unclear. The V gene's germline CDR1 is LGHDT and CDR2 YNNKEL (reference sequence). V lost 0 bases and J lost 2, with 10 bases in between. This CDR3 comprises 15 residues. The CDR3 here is CASSQDQRWNYGYTF. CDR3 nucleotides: TGTGCCAGCAGCCAAGATCAACGGTGGAACTATGGCTACACCTTC.

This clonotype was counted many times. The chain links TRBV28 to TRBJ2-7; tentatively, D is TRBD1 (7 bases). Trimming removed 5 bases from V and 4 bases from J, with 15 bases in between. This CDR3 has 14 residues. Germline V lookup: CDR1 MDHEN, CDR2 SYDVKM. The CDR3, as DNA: TGTGCCAGCAGTATAGAGACAGGGACTTACGAGCAGTACTTC. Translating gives CASSIETGTYEQYF.

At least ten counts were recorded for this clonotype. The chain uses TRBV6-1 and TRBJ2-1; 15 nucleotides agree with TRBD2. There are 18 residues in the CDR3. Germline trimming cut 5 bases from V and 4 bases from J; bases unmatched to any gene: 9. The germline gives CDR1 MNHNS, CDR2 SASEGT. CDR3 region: CASSSSGLAGGPYNEQFF. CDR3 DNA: TGTGCCAGCAGTTCCTCCGGACTAGCGGGGGGGCCTTACAATGAGCAGTTCTTC.

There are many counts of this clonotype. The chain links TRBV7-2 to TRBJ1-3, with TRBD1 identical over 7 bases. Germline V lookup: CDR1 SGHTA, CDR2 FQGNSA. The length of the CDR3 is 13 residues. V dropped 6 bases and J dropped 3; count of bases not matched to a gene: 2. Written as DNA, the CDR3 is TGTGCCAGCAGACAGGGGTTTGGAAACACCATATATTTT. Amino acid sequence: CASRQGFGNTIYF.

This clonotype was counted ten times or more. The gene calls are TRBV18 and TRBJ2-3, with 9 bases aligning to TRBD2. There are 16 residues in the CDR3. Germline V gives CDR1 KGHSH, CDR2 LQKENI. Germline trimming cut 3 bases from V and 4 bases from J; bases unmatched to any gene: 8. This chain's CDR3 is CASSPLAGGQSDTQYF. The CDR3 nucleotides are TGTGCCAGCTCACCTCTGGCGGGGGGGCAGTCAGATACGCAGTATTTT. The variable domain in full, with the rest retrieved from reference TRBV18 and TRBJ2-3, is NAGVMQNPRHLVRRRGQEARLRCSPMKGHSHVYWYRQLPEEGLKFMVYLQKENIIDESGMPKERFSAEFPKEGPSILRIQQVVRGDSAAYFCASSPLAGGQSDTQYFGPGTRLTVL.

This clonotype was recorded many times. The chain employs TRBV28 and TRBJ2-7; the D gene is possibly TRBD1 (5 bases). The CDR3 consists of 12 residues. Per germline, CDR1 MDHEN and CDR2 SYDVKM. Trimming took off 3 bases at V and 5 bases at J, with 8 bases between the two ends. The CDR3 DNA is TGTGCCAGCAGTTTTGGGGCAAACGAGCAGTACTTC. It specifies CASSFGANEQYF.

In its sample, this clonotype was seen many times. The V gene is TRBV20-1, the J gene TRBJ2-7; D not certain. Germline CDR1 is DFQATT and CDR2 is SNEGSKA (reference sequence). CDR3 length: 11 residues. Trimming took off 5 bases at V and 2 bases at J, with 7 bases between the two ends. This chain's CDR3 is CSADITYEQYF. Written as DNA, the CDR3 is TGCAGTGCTGACATAACCTACGAGCAGTACTTC.

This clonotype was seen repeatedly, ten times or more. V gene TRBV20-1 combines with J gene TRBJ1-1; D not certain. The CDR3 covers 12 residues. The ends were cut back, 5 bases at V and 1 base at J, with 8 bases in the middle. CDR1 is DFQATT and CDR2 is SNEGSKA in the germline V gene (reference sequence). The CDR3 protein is CSARTGNTEAFF. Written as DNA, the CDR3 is TGCAGTGCTCGAACGGGGAACACTGAAGCTTTCTTT.

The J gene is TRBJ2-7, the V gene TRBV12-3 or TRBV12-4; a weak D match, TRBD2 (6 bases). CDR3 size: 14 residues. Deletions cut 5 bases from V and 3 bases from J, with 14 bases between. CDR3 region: CASSARDFDYEQYF. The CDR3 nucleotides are TGTGCCAGCAGTGCCCGGGACTTCGACTACGAGCAGTACTTC.

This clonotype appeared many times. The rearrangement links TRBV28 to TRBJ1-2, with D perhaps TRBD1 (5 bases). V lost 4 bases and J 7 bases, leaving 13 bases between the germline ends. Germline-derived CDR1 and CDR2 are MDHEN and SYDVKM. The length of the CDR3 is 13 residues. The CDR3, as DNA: TGTGCCAGCAGTTACGAGGGGTTTATTGGCTACACCTTC. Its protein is CASSYEGFIGYTF.

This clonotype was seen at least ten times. The CDR3 loop reads CASSVEALPWAFTGNTIYF. The CDR3 DNA reads as TGTGCCAGCAGCGTAGAAGCCCTCCCCTGGGCCTTTACTGGAAACACCATATATTTT. The chain is built from TRBV9 and TRBJ1-3, with D unresolved. This CDR3 comprises 19 residues. Between the trimmed V and J ends, which lost 0 bases and 2 bases, there was a span of 21 bases. Germline CDR1 is SGDLS and CDR2 is YYNGEE.

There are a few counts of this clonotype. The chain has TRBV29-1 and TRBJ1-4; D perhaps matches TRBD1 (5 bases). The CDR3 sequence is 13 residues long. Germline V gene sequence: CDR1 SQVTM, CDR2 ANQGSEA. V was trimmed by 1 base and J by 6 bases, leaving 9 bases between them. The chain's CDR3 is CSVEGGADEKLFF. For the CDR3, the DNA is TGCAGCGTTGAAGGTGGGGCGGATGAAAAACTGTTTTTT.

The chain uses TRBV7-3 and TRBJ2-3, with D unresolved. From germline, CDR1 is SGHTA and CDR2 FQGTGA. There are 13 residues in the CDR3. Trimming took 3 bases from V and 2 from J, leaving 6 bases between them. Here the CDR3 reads CASSFIYTDTQYF. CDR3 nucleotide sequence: TGTGCCAGCAGCTTCATATACACAGATACGCAGTATTTT.

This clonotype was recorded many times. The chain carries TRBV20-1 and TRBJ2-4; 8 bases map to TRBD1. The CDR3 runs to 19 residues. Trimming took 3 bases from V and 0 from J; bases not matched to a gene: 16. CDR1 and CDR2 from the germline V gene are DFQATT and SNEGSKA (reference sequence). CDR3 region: CSASSVRGPATLAKNIQYF. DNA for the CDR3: TGCAGTGCTAGTAGTGTCAGGGGGCCCGCGACCTTAGCCAAAAACATTCAGTACTTC.

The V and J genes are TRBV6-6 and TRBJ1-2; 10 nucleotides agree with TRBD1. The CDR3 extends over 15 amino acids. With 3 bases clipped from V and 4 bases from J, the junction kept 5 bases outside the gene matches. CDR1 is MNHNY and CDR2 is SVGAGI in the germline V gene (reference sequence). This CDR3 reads CASSYSDRGGYGYTF. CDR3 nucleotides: TGTGCCAGCAGTTATTCGGACAGGGGGGGCTATGGCTACACCTTC.